This record covers a single T cell receptor (beta chain). The antigen remains undetermined. After removal of 3 bases from V and 1 base from J, the junction contained 16 bases not matched to a gene. Germline assignment: CDR1 SGHAT and CDR2 FQDESV (reference sequence). This CDR3 is 20 amino acids long. This record comes from a study of T-cell reconstitution after alpha-beta-depleted transplantation in children. Study conclusions and caveats: Alpha-beta T cells present about two months after transplant were reported to originate from several hundred expanded graft clones.

A TCRbeta library incorporating unique molecular identifiers was prepared. TCRdb re-called the PCR reads with MiXCR, one entry per CDR3 protein. The sample lists hundreds of thousands of distinct CDR3 sequences, over 10% seen once, with over 2% in the top ten. This receptor was identified in a male patient under 18 who had a stem cell transplant for acute myeloid leukemia, so the T cells may come from the graft donor. The source material was PBMCs, mostly from graft donor cells, sampled 360 days after TCRalphabeta/CD19-depleted stem cell transplant. The gene calls are TRBV11-1 and TRBJ2-4; 9 bases are shared with TRBD1. CDR3 residues: CASSFHTGTGPSVAKNIQYF. CDR3 DNA: TGTGCCAGCAGCTTTCATACCGGGACAGGGCCTTCAGTGGCCAAAAACATTCAGTACTTC.